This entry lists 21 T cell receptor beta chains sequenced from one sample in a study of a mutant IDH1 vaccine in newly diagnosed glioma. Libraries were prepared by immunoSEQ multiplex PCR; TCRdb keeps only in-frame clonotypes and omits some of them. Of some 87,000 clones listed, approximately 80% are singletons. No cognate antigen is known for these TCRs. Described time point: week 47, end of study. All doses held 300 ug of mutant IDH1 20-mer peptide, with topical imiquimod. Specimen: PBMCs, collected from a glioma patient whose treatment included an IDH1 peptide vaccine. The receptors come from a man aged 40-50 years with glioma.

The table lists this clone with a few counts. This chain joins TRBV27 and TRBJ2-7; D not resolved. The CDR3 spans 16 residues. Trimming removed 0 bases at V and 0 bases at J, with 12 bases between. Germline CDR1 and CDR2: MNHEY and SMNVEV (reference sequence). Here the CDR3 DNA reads TGTGCCAGCAGTTTATCGTCCAGTCTATCCTCCTACGAGCAGTACTTC. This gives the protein CASSLSSSLSSYEQYF.

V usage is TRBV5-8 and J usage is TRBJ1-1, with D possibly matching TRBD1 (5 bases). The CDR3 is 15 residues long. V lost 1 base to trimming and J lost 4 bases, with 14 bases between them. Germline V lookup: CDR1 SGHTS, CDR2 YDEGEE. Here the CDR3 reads CASSLYGGVGTEAFF. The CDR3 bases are TGTGCCAGCAGCTTGTATGGGGGAGTTGGCACTGAAGCTTTCTTT.

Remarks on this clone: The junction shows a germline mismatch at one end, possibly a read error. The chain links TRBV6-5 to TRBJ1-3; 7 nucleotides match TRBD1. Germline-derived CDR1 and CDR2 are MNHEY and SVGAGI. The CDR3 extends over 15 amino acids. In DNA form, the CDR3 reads TGTGCCAGCAGTTACTCGGGGACAGTTGGAGACACCATATATTTT. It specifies CASSYSGTVGDTIYF.

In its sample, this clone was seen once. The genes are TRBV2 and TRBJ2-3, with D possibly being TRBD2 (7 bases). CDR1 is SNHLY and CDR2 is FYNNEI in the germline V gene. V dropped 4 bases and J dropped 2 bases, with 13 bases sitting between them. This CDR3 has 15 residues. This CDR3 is CASSAGRGATDTQYF. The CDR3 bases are TGTGCCAGCAGTGCGGGCCGGGGGGCCACAGATACGCAGTATTTT.

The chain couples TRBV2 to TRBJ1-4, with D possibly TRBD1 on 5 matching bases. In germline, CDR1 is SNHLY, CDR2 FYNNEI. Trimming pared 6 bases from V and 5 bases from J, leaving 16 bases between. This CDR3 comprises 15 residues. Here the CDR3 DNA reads TGTGCCAGCAGGAACTTCGGGGGTATGAATGAAAAACTGTTTTTT. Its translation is CASRNFGGMNEKLFF.

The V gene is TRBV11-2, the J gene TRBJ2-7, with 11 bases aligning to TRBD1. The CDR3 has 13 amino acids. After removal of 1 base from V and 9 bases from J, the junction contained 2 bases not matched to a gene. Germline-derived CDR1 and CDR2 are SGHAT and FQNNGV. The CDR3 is CASSLVGTGGQYF. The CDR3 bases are TGTGCCAGCAGCTTAGTTGGGACAGGGGGGCAGTACTTC.

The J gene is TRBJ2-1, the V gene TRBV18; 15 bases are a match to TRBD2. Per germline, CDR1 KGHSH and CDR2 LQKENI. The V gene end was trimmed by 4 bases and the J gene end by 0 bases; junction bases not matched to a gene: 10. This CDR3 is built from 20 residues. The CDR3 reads CASSLLGLAGGSSSYNEQFF. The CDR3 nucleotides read TGTGCCAGCTCACTTTTGGGACTAGCGGGGGGCTCAAGCTCCTACAATGAGCAGTTCTTC. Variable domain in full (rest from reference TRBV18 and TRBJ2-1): NAGVMQNPRHLVRRRGQEARLRCSPMKGHSHVYWYRQLPEEGLKFMVYLQKENIIDESGMPKERFSAEFPKEGPSILRIQQVVRGDSAAYFCASSLLGLAGGSSSYNEQFFGPGTRLTVL.

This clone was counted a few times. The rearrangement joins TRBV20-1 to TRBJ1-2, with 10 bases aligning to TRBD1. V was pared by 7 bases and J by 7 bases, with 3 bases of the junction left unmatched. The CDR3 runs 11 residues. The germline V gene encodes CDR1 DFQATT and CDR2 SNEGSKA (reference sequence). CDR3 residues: CSGDRGTGYTF. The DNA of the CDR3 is TGCAGTGGGGACAGGGGAACTGGCTACACCTTC.

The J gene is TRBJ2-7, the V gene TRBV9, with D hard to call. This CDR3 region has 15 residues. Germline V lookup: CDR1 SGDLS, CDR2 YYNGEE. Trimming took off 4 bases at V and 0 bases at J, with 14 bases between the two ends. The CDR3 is CASSPLPGSSYEQYF. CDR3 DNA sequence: TGTGCCAGCAGCCCTCTCCCCGGTAGCTCCTACGAGCAGTACTTC.

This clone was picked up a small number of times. CDR3 nucleotides: TGCGCCAGCAGCCAGCGGTCACAGGCTAACTATGGCTACACCTTC. It codes for CASSQRSQANYGYTF. This chain links TRBV4-3 with TRBJ1-2; a possible D gene is TRBD1 (5 bases). This CDR3 spans 15 amino acids. V gave up 3 bases and J gave up 0 bases, with 11 bases separating them. The germline CDR1 and CDR2 sequences are LGHNA and YSLEER.

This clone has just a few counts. CDR3 sequence: CASSLQRTETDTQYF. Here the CDR3 DNA reads TGTGCCAGCAGCCTACAACGGACAGAAACAGATACGCAGTATTTT. The chain joins TRBV5-5 to TRBJ2-3, with D possibly TRBD1 on 6 matching bases. This CDR3 is built from 15 residues. In germline, CDR1 is SGHKS, CDR2 YYEKEE (reference sequence). V was pared by 4 bases and J by 3 bases, with 15 bases between.

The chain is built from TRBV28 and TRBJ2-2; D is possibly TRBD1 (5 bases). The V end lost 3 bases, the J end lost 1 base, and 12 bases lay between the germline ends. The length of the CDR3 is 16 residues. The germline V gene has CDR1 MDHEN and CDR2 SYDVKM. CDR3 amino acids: CASSFMGRVNTGELFF. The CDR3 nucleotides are TGTGCCAGCAGTTTTATGGGGCGCGTGAACACCGGGGAGCTGTTTTTT. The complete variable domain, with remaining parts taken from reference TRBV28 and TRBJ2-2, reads DVKVTQSSRYLVKRTGEKVFLECVQDMDHENMFWYRQDPGLGLRLIYFSYDVKMKEKGDIPEGYSVSREKKERFSLILESASTNQTSMYLCASSFMGRVNTGELFFGEGSRLTVL.

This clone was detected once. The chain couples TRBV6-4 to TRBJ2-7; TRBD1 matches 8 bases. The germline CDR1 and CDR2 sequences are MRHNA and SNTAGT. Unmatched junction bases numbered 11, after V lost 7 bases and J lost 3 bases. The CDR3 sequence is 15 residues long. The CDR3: CASNLNTGQGYEQYF. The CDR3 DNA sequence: TGTGCCAGCAACCTTAATACTGGACAGGGCTACGAGCAGTACTTC.

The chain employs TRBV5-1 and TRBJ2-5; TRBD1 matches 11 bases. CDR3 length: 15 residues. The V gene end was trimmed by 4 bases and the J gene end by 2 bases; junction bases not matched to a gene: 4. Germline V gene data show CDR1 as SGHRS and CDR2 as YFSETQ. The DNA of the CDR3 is TGCGCCAGCAGCGACCGGGACAGGGGGCAAGAGACCCAGTACTTC. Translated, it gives CASSDRDRGQETQYF.

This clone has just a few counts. DNA of the CDR3: TGCGCCAGCAGCCACAAGACAGGGGACTATGGCTACACCTTC. Translating gives CASSHKTGDYGYTF. V and J are TRBV5-1 and TRBJ1-2; TRBD1 matches 8 bases. The J segment lost 3 bases and the V segment lost 4 bases, leaving 5 bases of the junction unmatched. Germline values: CDR1 SGHRS, CDR2 YFSETQ. The CDR3 runs 14 residues.

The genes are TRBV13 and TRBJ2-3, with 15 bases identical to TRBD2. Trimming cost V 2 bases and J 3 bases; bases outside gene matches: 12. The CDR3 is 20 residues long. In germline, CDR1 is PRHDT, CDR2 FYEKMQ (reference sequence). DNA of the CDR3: TGTGCCAGCAGCTTATACACCAGGACTAGCGGGAGGGCAGGAACAGATACGCAGTATTTT. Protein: CASSLYTRTSGRAGTDTQYF.

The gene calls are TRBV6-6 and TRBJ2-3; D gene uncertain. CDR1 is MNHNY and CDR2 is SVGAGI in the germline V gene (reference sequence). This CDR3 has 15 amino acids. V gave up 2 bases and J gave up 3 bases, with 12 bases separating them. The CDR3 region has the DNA TGTGCCAGCAGTTACCGGCGGCTCGAAACAGATACGCAGTATTTT. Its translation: CASSYRRLETDTQYF.

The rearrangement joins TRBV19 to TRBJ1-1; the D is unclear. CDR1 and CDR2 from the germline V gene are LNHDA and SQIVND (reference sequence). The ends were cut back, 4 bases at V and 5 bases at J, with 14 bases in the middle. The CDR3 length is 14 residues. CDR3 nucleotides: TGTGCCAGTAGTACCAGGACGGTCGGTACTGAAGCTTTCTTT. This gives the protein CASSTRTVGTEAFF.

Here the CDR3 DNA reads TGCGCCAGCAGCCCCATCCTTAGGGGAGGTGAAGAGACCCAGTACTTC. As protein: CASSPILRGGEETQYF. J is TRBJ2-5 and V is TRBV5-1; weak D call: TRBD2 (6 bases). V was clipped by 4 bases and J by 3 bases, with 19 bases between them. Germline lookup yields CDR1 SGHRS and CDR2 YFSETQ. The CDR3 extends over 16 amino acids. Combining the CDR3 with reference TRBV5-1 and TRBJ2-5 gives the whole variable domain KAGVTQTPRYLIKTRGQQVTLSCSPISGHRSVSWYQQTPGQGLQFLFEYFSETQRNKGNFPGRFSGRQFSNSRSEMNVSTLELGDSALYLCASSPILRGGEETQYFGPGTRLLVL.

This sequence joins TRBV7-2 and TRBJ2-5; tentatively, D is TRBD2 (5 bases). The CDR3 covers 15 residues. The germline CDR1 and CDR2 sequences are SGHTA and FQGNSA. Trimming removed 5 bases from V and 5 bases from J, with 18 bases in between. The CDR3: CASSRITGIGETQYF. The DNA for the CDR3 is TGTGCCAGCAGCCGAATAACGGGAATCGGGGAGACCCAGTACTTC.

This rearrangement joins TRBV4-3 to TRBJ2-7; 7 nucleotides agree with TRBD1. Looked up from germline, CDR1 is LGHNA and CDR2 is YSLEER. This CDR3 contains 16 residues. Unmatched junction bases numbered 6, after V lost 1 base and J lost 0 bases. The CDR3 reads CASSQGVDRLSYEQYF. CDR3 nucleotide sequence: TGCGCCAGCAGCCAAGGGGTGGACAGGCTCTCCTACGAGCAGTACTTC.